This T cell receptor beta chain was sequenced in a study of T cells after yellow fever vaccination. Across the whole study: The SMART-Seq v4 Ultra Low Input method served to prepare the low-cell-number fractions. General observations from the study: Clones from primary vaccination mostly reappeared after the booster (less than 98% CD4, less than 90% CD8). Abundant contaminating clonotypes from the bulk population could appear in FACS-sorted repertoires.

TCRdb passed the 5' RACE reads through MiXCR, listing each CDR3 protein once. The sample lists over 250,000 distinct CDR3 sequences, over 4% occurring once. Trimming took off 4 bases at V and 2 bases at J, with 12 bases between the two ends. This CDR3 is 14 amino acids long. Germline lookup yields CDR1 SGHRS and CDR2 YFSETQ. This clonotype was picked up a small number of times. Its antigen is unidentified. Sequenced here: PBMCs, sampled 5 days after the yellow fever booster vaccination. The chain recombines TRBV5-1 with TRBJ2-5, with D tentatively TRBD1 (6 bases). The source is a man aged 18 to 30 who received the YFV17D yellow fever vaccine. DNA for the CDR3: TGCGCCAGCAGCCCCTTGACAGGACAAGAGACCCAGTACTTC. Translated, it gives CASSPLTGQETQYF.